Listed below are T cell receptor beta chains from one sample, sequenced in a study of OX40 agonist ivuxolimab in advanced cancers. The protocol was immunoSEQ multiplex PCR, while the TCRdb copy is restricted to in-frame clones and leaves out a portion. This table holds roughly 32,000 clones, around 81% found once. The source material was CD4+ or CD8+ T cells sorted from blood, sampled in a trial of the OX40 agonist ivuxolimab. All receptors come from an adult with an advanced solid tumor such as melanoma, head and neck, liver or kidney cancer. CDR3s include the opening cysteine and the closing phenylalanine or tryptophan. Each record gives: clone size, D gene, V gene, J gene, CDR3 protein, CDR3 DNA. A D gene is named only where the DNA matches it firmly. The size field is filled for only some rows; it gives once, few, many or a size class.

clone_size: once
d_call: -
v_call: TRBV19
j_call: TRBJ2-3
cdr3_aa: CASSRTGSSTDTQYF
cdr3_nt: TGTGCCAGTAGTAGAACAGGCTCCAGCACAGATACGCAGTATTTT

clone_size: -
d_call: TRBD1
v_call: TRBV28
j_call: TRBJ2-3
cdr3_aa: CASSPGQESATQYF
cdr3_nt: TGTGCCAGCAGTCCGGGACAGGAAAGCGCTACGCAGTATTTT

clone_size: -
d_call: -
v_call: TRBV2
j_call: TRBJ2-2
cdr3_aa: CASSERGIAGELFF
cdr3_nt: TGTGCCAGCAGTGAAAGGGGGATTGCCGGGGAGCTGTTTTTT

clone_size: once
d_call: TRBD2
v_call: TRBV5-1
j_call: TRBJ2-1
cdr3_aa: CASTTGGRALDEQFF
cdr3_nt: TGCGCCAGCACGACTGGCGGGAGGGCCTTGGACGAGCAGTTCTTC

clone_size: -
d_call: -
v_call: TRBV5-5
j_call: TRBJ1-3
cdr3_aa: CASSRVLRDIGNTIYF
cdr3_nt: TGTGCCAGCAGCCGTGTGCTACGGGACATAGGAAACACCATATATTTT

clone_size: -
d_call: -
v_call: TRBV6-1
j_call: TRBJ1-5
cdr3_aa: CASTTIGGRGQPQHF
cdr3_nt: TGTGCCAGCACCACTATTGGTGGCCGGGGGCAGCCCCAGCATTTT

clone_size: -
d_call: TRBD2
v_call: TRBV7-2
j_call: TRBJ2-5
cdr3_aa: CASSFRGLAAQETQYF
cdr3_nt: TGTGCCAGCAGCTTCCGGGGACTAGCGGCTCAAGAGACCCAGTACTTC

clone_size: -
d_call: -
v_call: TRBV7-3
j_call: TRBJ2-5
cdr3_aa: CASSLTAGVGETQYF
cdr3_nt: TGTGCCAGCAGCTTAACGGCGGGTGTCGGGGAGACCCAGTACTTC

clone_size: -
d_call: -
v_call: TRBV27
j_call: TRBJ2-3
cdr3_aa: CASSLYGAGSDTQYF
cdr3_nt: TGTGCCAGCAGTTTATATGGGGCAGGGTCAGATACGCAGTATTTT

clone_size: once
d_call: TRBD2
v_call: TRBV28
j_call: TRBJ2-2
cdr3_aa: CASSFGGSDTGELFF
cdr3_nt: TGTGCCAGCAGTTTTGGCGGGAGCGACACCGGGGAGCTGTTTTTT

clone_size: few
d_call: -
v_call: TRBV27
j_call: TRBJ2-7
cdr3_aa: CASSSSYEQYF
cdr3_nt: TGTGCCAGCAGTTCCTCCTACGAGCAGTACTTC

clone_size: -
d_call: TRBD2
v_call: TRBV18
j_call: TRBJ2-7
cdr3_aa: CASSLALAGGYEQYF
cdr3_nt: TGTGCCAGCTCACTCGCACTAGCGGGAGGTTACGAGCAGTACTTC

clone_size: -
d_call: TRBD1
v_call: TRBV6-5
j_call: TRBJ2-7
cdr3_aa: CASSYPEYRGCYEQYF
cdr3_nt: TGTGCCAGCAGTTACCCGGAGTACAGGGGTTGCTACGAGCAGTACTTC

clone_size: -
d_call: -
v_call: TRBV4-1
j_call: TRBJ2-1
cdr3_aa: CASSQVGGSYNEQFF
cdr3_nt: TGCGCCAGCAGCCAAGTAGGGGGCTCCTACAATGAGCAGTTCTTC

clone_size: -
d_call: -
v_call: TRBV5-1
j_call: TRBJ2-2
cdr3_aa: CASSDQGGDTGELFF
cdr3_nt: TGCGCCAGCAGCGACCAGGGGGGGGACACCGGGGAGCTGTTTTTT

clone_size: -
d_call: -
v_call: TRBV30
j_call: TRBJ1-2
cdr3_aa: CAWRPWADYGYTF
cdr3_nt: TGTGCCTGGAGACCCTGGGCTGACTATGGCTACACCTTC

clone_size: -
d_call: -
v_call: TRBV12-5
j_call: TRBJ2-3
cdr3_aa: CARGAVLDTQYF
cdr3_nt: TGTGCTAGAGGGGCAGTCCTGGATACGCAGTATTTT

clone_size: -
d_call: -
v_call: TRBV10-2
j_call: TRBJ2-7
cdr3_aa: CASRNGFDYEQYF
cdr3_nt: TGCGCCAGCCGTAACGGCTTCGACTACGAGCAGTACTTC

clone_size: few
d_call: TRBD1
v_call: TRBV6-1
j_call: TRBJ1-5
cdr3_aa: CASSEGLGGWGSNQPQHF
cdr3_nt: TGTGCCAGCAGCGAAGGGTTAGGGGGCTGGGGCAGCAATCAGCCCCAGCATTTT

clone_size: -
d_call: -
v_call: TRBV4-1
j_call: TRBJ2-2
cdr3_aa: CASSQLGGTGELFF
cdr3_nt: TGCGCCAGCAGCCAATTAGGCGGCACCGGGGAGCTGTTTTTT

clone_size: medium-sized
d_call: TRBD1
v_call: TRBV25-1
j_call: TRBJ1-2
cdr3_aa: CASSAAGGQYGYTF
cdr3_nt: TGTGCCAGCAGTGCGGCAGGGGGCCAATATGGCTACACCTTC

clone_size: once
d_call: TRBD1
v_call: TRBV27
j_call: TRBJ2-7
cdr3_aa: CASSTGTGGYEQYF
cdr3_nt: TGTGCCAGCAGCACCGGGACAGGGGGCTACGAGCAGTACTTC